The 5 T cell receptor beta chains below come from one sample, sequenced in a study of blood T cell repertoires in COVID-19. The table came from immunoSEQ multiplex PCR; TCRdb's copy has only in-frame clones and leaves some out. The data contain approximately 85,000 clones, 90% of them singletons. The sequenced material came from peripheral blood. The receptors shown here come from an elderly woman with active or convalescent COVID-19.

V and J are TRBV18 and TRBJ1-2; no clear D gene. The germline V gene encodes CDR1 KGHSH and CDR2 LQKENI. Deletions cut 0 bases from V and 4 bases from J, with 12 bases between. The CDR3 has 15 amino acids. Here the CDR3 DNA reads TGTGCCAGCTCACCACCAACACCCGCCCCCTATGGCTACACCTTC. Its protein is CASSPPTPAPYGYTF.

A few counts support this clone. CDR3 loop: CASSVAPGEEYF. The CDR3 DNA is TGTGCCAGCAGTGTGGCCCCGGGGGAGGAGTACTTC. This chain links TRBV2 with TRBJ2-7, with D perhaps matching TRBD2 (6 bases). The CDR3 spans 12 residues. Germline lookup yields CDR1 SNHLY and CDR2 FYNNEI. Trimming removed 4 bases at V and 11 bases at J, with 15 bases between.

The chain employs TRBV5-8 and TRBJ1-1; TRBD1 aligns across 9 bases. J lost 1 base, V lost 0 bases, and 10 bases had no gene match. The CDR3 runs to 18 residues. Germline V lookup: CDR1 SGHTS, CDR2 YDEGEE. The CDR3 DNA follows: TGTGCCAGCAGCTTGGTCCCCCTACAGGGGGCAGGGAACACTGAAGCTTTCTTT. Translated: CASSLVPLQGAGNTEAFF.

The rearrangement uses TRBV5-1 and TRBJ1-4; no definite D call. Between the trimmed V and J ends, which lost 0 bases and 0 bases, there was a span of 15 bases. Germline values: CDR1 SGHRS, CDR2 YFSETQ. The CDR3 covers 18 residues. DNA of the CDR3: TGCGCCAGCAGCTTGGCCGGGTCCTCGACGCCAACTAATGAAAAACTGTTTTTT. Its protein is CASSLAGSSTPTNEKLFF. The full variable domain, its missing parts supplied by reference TRBV5-1 and TRBJ1-4, is KAGVTQTPRYLIKTRGQQVTLSCSPISGHRSVSWYQQTPGQGLQFLFEYFSETQRNKGNFPGRFSGRQFSNSRSEMNVSTLELGDSALYLCASSLAGSSTPTNEKLFFGSGTQLSVL.

This clone was seen more than once but under ten times. This chain joins TRBV7-2 and TRBJ2-3, with 11 bases aligning to TRBD2. V shed 2 bases and J 5 bases; nucleotides not matched to a gene: 6. The germline V gene has CDR1 SGHTA and CDR2 FQGNSA. The CDR3 runs to 16 residues. The CDR3 protein is CASSLISGLAVDTQYF. CDR3 in DNA: TGTGCCAGCAGCTTAATATCGGGACTAGCGGTAGATACGCAGTATTTT.